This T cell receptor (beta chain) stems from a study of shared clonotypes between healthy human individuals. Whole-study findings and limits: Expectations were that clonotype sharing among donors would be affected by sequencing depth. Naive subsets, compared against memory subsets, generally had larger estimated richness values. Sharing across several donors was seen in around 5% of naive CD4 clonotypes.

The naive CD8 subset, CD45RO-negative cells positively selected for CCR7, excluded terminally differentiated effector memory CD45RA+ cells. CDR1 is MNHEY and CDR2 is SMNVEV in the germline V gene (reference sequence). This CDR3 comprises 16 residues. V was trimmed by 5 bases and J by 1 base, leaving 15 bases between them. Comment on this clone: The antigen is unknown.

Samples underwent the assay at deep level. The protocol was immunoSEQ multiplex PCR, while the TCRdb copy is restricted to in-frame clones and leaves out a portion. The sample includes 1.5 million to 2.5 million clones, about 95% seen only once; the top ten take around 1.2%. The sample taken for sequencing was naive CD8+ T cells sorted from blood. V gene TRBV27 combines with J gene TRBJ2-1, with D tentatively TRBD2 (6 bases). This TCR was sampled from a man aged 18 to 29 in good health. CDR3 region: CASSTSWGESYNEQFF. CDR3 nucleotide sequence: TGTGCCAGCAGTACCTCCTGGGGGGAATCCTACAATGAGCAGTTCTTC.